The present TCR beta chain was sequenced within a study of early T cells in non-severe SARS-CoV-2 infection. Study details: With bulk RNA from unsorted whole blood as input, sequencing yielded unpaired chains. The study's findings and limits: Database matching using VDJdb favored anti-spike CD8 responses, with private and CD4 specificities left missing.

The TCR library protocol attached unique molecular identifiers to the individual cDNA molecules. TCRdb reprocessed the 5' RACE reads with MiXCR, giving one entry per CDR3 protein. The table lists around 86,000 distinct CDR3 sequences, 14% to 15% of them singletons. This clonotype was detected a few times. Its cognate antigen is unknown. The V and J ends lost 6 bases and 9 bases, in that order; junction bases with no gene match: 13. The CDR3 has 16 amino acids. Looked up from germline, CDR1 is MNHEY and CDR2 is SVGAGI. Material: whole blood. The V and J genes are TRBV6-5 and TRBJ1-6, with TRBD1 matching over 8 bases. The TCR was taken from an adult who was a healthcare worker with PCR-confirmed SARS-CoV-2 infection or an uninfected control (not recorded which). CDR3 in amino acids: CASRTSSDRGASPLHF. CDR3 in DNA: TGTGCCAGCAGGACTTCTTCCGACAGGGGTGCTTCACCCCTCCACTTT.